Listed below are T cell receptor beta chains from one sample, sequenced in a study of neoadjuvant anti-PD-1 for oral cavity cancer. Method: immunoSEQ multiplex PCR; TCRdb's copy keeps in-frame clones and lacks some. The sample shows approximately 13,000 clones, around 74% of them seen only once. The sample here was PBMCs, taken after nivolumab (anti-PD-1) treatment. The receptor set was obtained from a person aged 35 to 85 with oral cavity squamous cell carcinoma. CDR3s include the opening cysteine and the closing phenylalanine or tryptophan. A D gene is named only where the DNA matches it firmly. Clone size is given for some rows only: seen once, a few or many times, or a class if the clone is expanded.

TRBJ1-2 TRBD1 TRBV28 . CASSTPDREVRGYTF TGTGCCAGCAGTACCCCCGACAGGGAAGTTCGTGGCTACACCTTC
TRBJ1-4 . TRBV7-9 few CASSLEPNEKLFF TGTGCCAGCAGCTTAGAGCCGAATGAAAAACTGTTTTTT
TRBJ1-4 TRBD1 TRBV11-2 . CASSLGSYRGAVEKLFF TGTGCCAGCAGCTTAGGATCCTACAGGGGCGCAGTGGAAAAACTGTTTTTT
TRBJ1-4 TRBD1 TRBV25-1 . CASSELGQGIDEKLFF TGTGCCAGCAGTGAATTGGGACAGGGGATCGATGAAAAACTGTTTTTT
TRBJ2-1 TRBD2 TRBV7-8 few CASTVSGAYNEQFF TGTGCCAGCACCGTTAGCGGGGCCTACAATGAGCAGTTCTTC
TRBJ1-2 TRBD1 TRBV6-4 few CASSELPRTGLDYGYTF TGTGCCAGCAGTGAATTACCAAGGACAGGGCTTGACTATGGCTACACCTTC
TRBJ2-2 . TRBV19 . CASSISVNTGELFF TGTGCCAGTAGTATTAGCGTGAACACCGGGGAGCTGTTTTTT
TRBJ1-5 . TRBV6-6 few CASRSGQADSNQPQHF TGTGCCAGCAGGTCGGGACAAGCAGATAGCAATCAGCCCCAGCATTTT
TRBJ2-7 . TRBV2 once CASRASVREQYF TGTGCCAGCAGGGCCTCCGTACGCGAGCAGTACTTC
TRBJ2-2 . TRBV11-2 . CASSLGWTTGELFF TGTGCCAGCAGCTTAGGTTGGACCACCGGGGAGCTGTTTTTT
TRBJ1-5 . TRBV5-1 . CASSLEGGANQPQHF TGCGCCAGCAGCTTGGAAGGTGGGGCTAACCAGCCCCAGCATTTT
TRBJ2-6 . TRBV28 few CASSPPSWGVSGANVLTF TGTGCCAGCAGTCCACCCTCGTGGGGAGTCTCTGGGGCCAACGTCCTGACTTTC
TRBJ1-5 TRBD1 TRBV2 few CASTGTGGSYSNQPQHF TGTGCCAGCACCGGGACAGGGGGTTCCTATAGCAATCAGCCCCAGCATTTT
TRBJ1-2 TRBD1 TRBV7-8 . CASSPRGSYGYTF TGTGCCAGCAGCCCCAGGGGGTCCTATGGCTACACCTTC
TRBJ1-3 . TRBV7-9 few CASSLHSGTIYF TGTGCCAGCAGCTTGCACAGCGGCACCATATATTTT
TRBJ2-1 . TRBV6-1 . CASSRLSGEQFF TGTGCCAGCAGTAGACTAAGCGGAGAGCAGTTCTTC
TRBJ2-7 TRBD2 TRBV27 . CASSSRTSGRLSYEQYF TGTGCCAGCAGTTCCCGGACTAGCGGGAGGCTCTCCTACGAGCAGTACTTC
TRBJ1-5 TRBD1 TRBV30 few CAWSVRDREIKPQHF TGTGCCTGGAGTGTAAGGGACAGGGAGATTAAGCCCCAGCATTTT
TRBJ2-3 . TRBV20-1 . CSASTLDTQYF TGCAGTGCTAGCACCTTAGATACGCAGTATTTT